The 11 T cell receptor beta chains presented below share a single source sample, sequenced in a study of CD8 T cells in Susac syndrome. RNA in amounts of roughly 0.5 to 1 ug was reverse transcribed with random hexamers. TCRdb reprocessed the immunoSEQ multiplex PCR reads with MiXCR, giving one entry per CDR3 protein. Counted here are fewer than 150,000 distinct CDR3 sequences, about 94% occurring once; the ten biggest clones make up 0.25% to 0.3%. The sequenced sample consisted of CD8+ T cells from PBMCs. The origin of the receptors is a human donor in good health.

The chain employs TRBV4-1 and TRBJ2-5, with 10 bases identical to TRBD1. CDR1 is MGHRA and CDR2 is YSYEKL in the germline V gene. CDR3 length equals 15 residues. V gave up 0 bases and J gave up 6 bases; unmatched junction bases: 4. The CDR3 sequence: CASSQEGQGTKTQYF. CDR3 sequence (DNA): TGCGCCAGCAGCCAAGAGGGACAGGGGACCAAGACCCAGTACTTC.

The chain employs TRBV29-1 and TRBJ2-7; D may be TRBD1 (6 bases). Trimming cost V 8 bases and J 5 bases, with 16 bases left between them. Germline-derived CDR1 and CDR2 are SQVTM and ANQGSEA. The CDR3 sequence is 12 residues long. CDR3 in DNA: TGCAGCATTTTACAGGGTCCCCACGAGCAGTACTTC. It translates to CSILQGPHEQYF.

About this clonotype: A read error may account for a junction end that differs from germline. The chain has TRBV7-7 and TRBJ2-1; 8 positions match TRBD1. Per germline, CDR1 SSHAT and CDR2 FNYEAQ (reference sequence). The length of the CDR3 is 14 residues. CDR3 sequence: CASSPRDRYHEQFF. The DNA for the CDR3 is TGTGCTAGCAGCCCCCGGGACAGGTACCATGAGCAGTTCTTC. The full variable domain, with the rest looked up from reference TRBV7-7 and TRBJ2-1, is GAGVSQSPRYKVTKRGQDVTLRCDPISSHATLYWYQQALGQGPEFLTYFNYEAQPDKSGLPSDRFSAERPEGSISTLTIQRTEQRDSAMYRCASSPRDRYHEQFFGPGTRLTVL.

The chain uses TRBV20-1 and TRBJ2-1; D perhaps matches TRBD2 (7 bases). The CDR3 is made up of 14 amino acids. CDR1 is DFQATT, CDR2 SNEGSKA, per germline (reference sequence). V shed 7 bases and J shed 3 bases, with 16 bases lying between them. This CDR3 reads CSVFGGQVYNEQFF. The CDR3 DNA sequence: TGCAGTGTGTTCGGGGGGCAAGTCTACAATGAGCAGTTCTTC.

This chain links TRBV7-9 with TRBJ2-1; D not certain. This CDR3 has 14 amino acids. The germline V gene has CDR1 SEHNR and CDR2 FQNEAQ (reference sequence). V was cut by 4 bases and J by 3 bases, with 10 bases left in between. The CDR3 sequence is CASSSDTFYNEQFF. CDR3 bases: TGTGCCAGCAGCTCAGACACCTTCTACAATGAGCAGTTCTTC.

The J gene is TRBJ2-7, the V gene TRBV9; D uncertain. V lost 0 bases and J lost 0, with 10 bases in between. This CDR3 region has 15 residues. Germline V gene sequence: CDR1 SGDLS, CDR2 YYNGEE. This CDR3 reads CASSVAPGPSYEQYF. The CDR3 coding sequence is TGTGCCAGCAGCGTAGCTCCCGGGCCCTCCTACGAGCAGTACTTC.

The V and J genes are TRBV19 and TRBJ2-1; the D is unclear. Trimming pared 2 bases from V and 3 bases from J, leaving 8 bases between. From germline, CDR1 is LNHDA and CDR2 SQIVND (reference sequence). This CDR3 region has 14 residues. This chain's CDR3 is CASSISPLYNEQFF. The CDR3 nucleotides read TGTGCCAGTAGTATAAGTCCACTCTACAATGAGCAGTTCTTC.

The V and J genes are TRBV4-1 and TRBJ1-1, with TRBD1 as a possible D gene (5 bases). CDR1 MGHRA and CDR2 YSYEKL come from the germline V gene. V was pared by 4 bases and J by 7 bases, with 13 bases between. There are 13 residues in the CDR3. CDR3 sequence: CASSPTGGFEAFF. The DNA for the CDR3 is TGCGCCAGCAGCCCGACCGGGGGGTTTGAAGCTTTCTTT.

The chain employs TRBV27 and TRBJ2-1; D possibly uses TRBD1 or TRBD2 (6 bases each). The germline V gene encodes CDR1 MNHEY and CDR2 SMNVEV (reference sequence). This CDR3 has 14 residues. Between the trimmed V and J ends, which lost 0 bases and 7 bases, there was a span of 10 bases. The CDR3 is CASSLSEGGNEQFF. CDR3 DNA sequence: TGTGCCAGCAGTTTATCAGAGGGGGGTAATGAGCAGTTCTTC.

The chain joins TRBV7-9 to TRBJ1-2; D is unresolved. The CDR3 spans 12 residues. Trimming removed 5 bases at V and 12 bases at J, with 16 bases between. CDR1 and CDR2 from the germline V gene are SEHNR and FQNEAQ (reference sequence). The CDR3 nucleotides are TGTGCCAGCAGCGACCACGCCATACAACACACCTTC. Protein: CASSDHAIQHTF.

A single count supports this clonotype. The V and J genes are TRBV9 and TRBJ2-1, with 9 bases fitting TRBD2. V gave up 3 bases and J gave up 8 bases; unmatched junction bases: 9. CDR1 is SGDLS, CDR2 YYNGEE, per germline. The CDR3 totals 15 residues. As DNA, the CDR3 is TGTGCCAGCAGCGGGGGTAGCGGGAGTTGGGATGAGCAGTTCTTC. This codes for CASSGGSGSWDEQFF. Filled out from reference TRBV9 and TRBJ2-1, the complete variable domain reads DSGVTQTPKHLITATGQRVTLRCSPRSGDLSVYWYQQSLDQGLQFLIQYYNGEERAKGNILERFSAQQFPDLHSELNLSSLELGDSALYFCASSGGSGSWDEQFFGPGTRLTVL.